Shown below are 25 T cell receptor beta chains from a single sample sequenced in a study of cytomegalovirus exposure and HLA in healthy donors. PCR primers comprised 60 Vbeta and 13 Jbeta primers. Some clones are missing from TCRdb's copy, which holds only in-frame ones; the method was immunoSEQ multiplex PCR. The sample has about 140,000 clones; about two thirds are singletons. Material: PBMCs. The source is a man aged 35-49 years in good health and CMV-seronegative.

This clone is a singleton in its sample. This sequence joins TRBV7-2 and TRBJ1-5; D may be TRBD1 (6 bases). The CDR3 covers 16 residues. The germline V and J ends were trimmed by 6 bases and 2 bases, with 17 bases remaining between them. CDR1 is SGHTA, CDR2 FQGNSA, per germline. The CDR3: CASSSEGGFGNQPQHF. The CDR3 region has the DNA TGTGCCAGCAGTTCCGAAGGGGGTTTCGGCAATCAGCCCCAGCATTTT. Drawing the rest from reference TRBV7-2 and TRBJ1-5, the complete variable domain is GAGVSQSPSNKVTEKGKDVELRCDPISGHTALYWYRQSLGQGLEFLIYFQGNSAPDKSGLPSDRFSAERTGGSVSTLTIQRTQQEDSAVYLCASSSEGGFGNQPQHFGDGTRLSIL.

The chain is built from TRBV27 and TRBJ2-1; 7 bases match TRBD1. CDR3 length equals 16 residues. Trimming at V came to 5 bases and at J to 3 bases, leaving 10 bases not matched to a gene. Germline V gives CDR1 MNHEY, CDR2 SMNVEV (reference sequence). The CDR3 loop is CASSAYRGPGYNEQFF. The CDR3 DNA reads TGTGCCAGCAGTGCCTACAGGGGACCCGGCTACAATGAGCAGTTCTTC.

Turning to this clone: The germline gene is not matched at one end of the junction; a read error may be the cause. V is TRBV7-2 and J is TRBJ2-7, with 10 bases lining up with TRBD2. The germline gives CDR1 SGHTA, CDR2 FQGNSA. The CDR3 is made up of 12 amino acids. The CDR3, as DNA: TGTGCCAGCAGCTCCGCTAGCGGGAGCCCGACTTGG. Translation: CASSSASGSPTW. Using reference TRBV7-2 and TRBJ2-7 for the parts outside the CDR3, the full variable domain is GAGVSQSPSNKVTEKGKDVELRCDPISGHTALYWYRQSLGQGLEFLIYFQGNSAPDKSGLPSDRFSAERTGGSVSTLTIQRTQQEDSAVYLCASSSASGSPTWGPGTRLTVT.

The gene calls are TRBV7-3 and TRBJ1-2, with 9 bases fitting TRBD1. Germline V lookup: CDR1 SGHTA, CDR2 FQGTGA. There are 13 residues in the CDR3. Unmatched junction bases numbered 3, after V lost 5 bases and J lost 5 bases. CDR3 in amino acids: CASSLGQGYGYTF. Written as DNA, the CDR3 is TGTGCCAGCAGCCTCGGACAGGGGTATGGCTACACCTTC.

The J gene is TRBJ1-2, the V gene TRBV28; 10 bases line up with TRBD1. The CDR3 sequence is 16 residues long. With V trimmed by 5 bases and J by 1 base, 7 bases remained unmatched. Germline V lookup: CDR1 MDHEN, CDR2 SYDVKM. The CDR3 DNA reads as TGTGCCAGCAGTGTTATAGGGACAGGGGATAACTATGGCTACACCTTC. It yields the protein CASSVIGTGDNYGYTF.

The chain uses TRBV6-5 and TRBJ2-1, with D maybe TRBD1 (6 bases). The germline V gene encodes CDR1 MNHEY and CDR2 SVGAGI. There are 13 residues in the CDR3. Between the trimmed V and J ends, which lost 5 bases and 8 bases, there was a span of 13 bases. The CDR3 region is CASSRTERDEQFF. Written as DNA, the CDR3 is TGTGCCAGCAGTCGGACAGAGAGGGATGAGCAGTTCTTC.

This sequence joins TRBV5-5 and TRBJ2-5; TRBD2 matches 7 bases. Germline V gene lookup returns CDR1 SGHKS and CDR2 YYEKEE (reference sequence). This CDR3 has 15 residues. Trimming took 1 base from V and 4 from J; bases not matched to a gene: 7. The CDR3 nucleotides are TGTGCCAGCAGCTTGTTGGGTGGGGGGGGAGAGACCCAGTACTTC. Protein product: CASSLLGGGGETQYF.

The table lists this clone with a count of one. The V call is TRBV19, the J call TRBJ2-5, with TRBD1 matching 7 bases. The germline V gene has CDR1 LNHDA and CDR2 SQIVND (reference sequence). V was pared by 4 bases and J by 1 base, with 6 bases of the junction left unmatched. The CDR3 extends over 15 amino acids. CDR3 sequence (DNA): TGTGCCAGTAGTACCAGGACAGGTGGCCAAGAGACCCAGTACTTC. The encoded protein is CASSTRTGGQETQYF.

The J gene is TRBJ2-5, the V gene TRBV15; 8 bases align to TRBD1. The CDR3 is made up of 15 amino acids. The V gene's germline CDR1 is LNHNV and CDR2 YYDKDF (reference sequence). The junction had 4 bases not matched to a gene; V was cut back by 0 bases and J by 4 bases. The chain's CDR3 is CATSRDSGQGETQYF. The CDR3 region has the DNA TGTGCCACCAGCAGAGATTCCGGACAGGGAGAGACCCAGTACTTC.

This clone was picked up one time. The chain carries TRBV9 and TRBJ1-5; 8 nucleotides match TRBD1. Germline V lookup: CDR1 SGDLS, CDR2 YYNGEE. V shed 4 bases and J 4 bases; nucleotides not matched to a gene: 7. The CDR3 loop spans 15 amino acids. The CDR3 is CASSPGQGPNQPQHF. In DNA form, the CDR3 reads TGTGCCAGCAGCCCAGGACAGGGCCCAAATCAGCCCCAGCATTTT.

This clone showed up just a few times. The CDR3, as DNA: TGTGCCAGCAGCCCGGGGCCGGGACTTTTTCAGACCCAGTACTTC. This gives the protein CASSPGPGLFQTQYF. The chain employs TRBV11-2 and TRBJ2-5, with a possible D match to TRBD2 (6 bases). This CDR3 has 15 residues. The germline V gene encodes CDR1 SGHAT and CDR2 FQNNGV. Trimming left V 5 bases short and J 6 bases short, with 19 bases between.

DNA of the CDR3: TGTGCCAGCAGCGCCGATCGACAGGCAAGGAACACTGAAGCTTTCTTT. This translates into CASSADRQARNTEAFF. The chain has TRBV9 and TRBJ1-1, with D maybe TRBD1 (6 bases). In germline, CDR1 is SGDLS, CDR2 YYNGEE. The ends were cut back, 3 bases at V and 1 base at J, with 16 bases in the middle. The CDR3 length is 16 residues.

The genes are TRBV9 and TRBJ2-3; no clear D gene. The germline CDR1 and CDR2 sequences are SGDLS and YYNGEE. Trimming left V 2 bases short and J 0 bases short, with 4 bases between. The CDR3 contains 13 residues. The CDR3 nucleotides are TGTGCCAGCAGCGTCCTTAGCACAGATACGCAGTATTTT. Translation: CASSVLSTDTQYF.

This clone was observed a handful of times. This chain joins TRBV11-3 and TRBJ2-7; 9 nucleotides agree with TRBD2. The CDR3 extends over 14 amino acids. The germline gives CDR1 SGHNT, CDR2 YENEEA. Trimming cost V 5 bases and J 12 bases; bases outside gene matches: 14. DNA for the CDR3: TGTGCCAGCAGCCCAGGACAACTAAGCGGGAGGTTGTACTTC. Translating it yields CASSPGQLSGRLYF. The full variable domain, its missing parts supplied by reference TRBV11-3 and TRBJ2-7, is EAGVVQSPRYKIIEKKQPVAFWCNPISGHNTLYWYLQNLGQGPELLIRYENEEAVDDSQLPKDRFSAERLKGVDSTLKIQPAELGDSAVYLCASSPGQLSGRLYFGPGTRLTVT.

This chain joins TRBV7-2 and TRBJ2-3, with D perhaps matching TRBD2 (5 bases). The V gene lost 5 bases and the J gene lost 0 bases, with 12 bases spanning the gap. Per the germline V gene, CDR1 is SGHTA and CDR2 is FQGNSA. CDR3 length equals 15 residues. The CDR3 coding sequence is TGTGCCAGCAGCCCCAGTACGGGGAGCACAGATACGCAGTATTTT. It codes for CASSPSTGSTDTQYF.

The rearrangement joins TRBV7-2 to TRBJ2-1; the match to TRBD1 covers 9 bases. The J segment lost 8 bases and the V segment lost 5 bases, leaving 16 bases of the junction unmatched. Germline-derived CDR1 and CDR2 are SGHTA and FQGNSA. The CDR3 extends over 17 amino acids. The CDR3 DNA reads TGTGCCAGCAGCCCGGCCTGGGGGACAGGGAGAAGTTATGAGCAGTTCTTC. It yields the protein CASSPAWGTGRSYEQFF.

The J gene is TRBJ1-1, the V gene TRBV7-6; 8 bases are a match to TRBD1. Trimming at V came to 6 bases and at J to 4 bases, leaving 4 bases not matched to a gene. Per germline, CDR1 SGHVS and CDR2 FNYEAQ. The CDR3 covers 13 residues. In DNA form, the CDR3 reads TGTGCCAGCAGACCCAGGGGGCCCACTGAAGCTTTCTTT. It is translated as CASRPRGPTEAFF.

There are a few counts of this clone. The rearrangement uses TRBV7-2 and TRBJ1-1, with D uncertain. CDR1 is SGHTA and CDR2 is FQGNSA in the germline V gene. The germline V and J ends were trimmed by 5 bases and 5 bases, with 12 bases remaining between them. This CDR3 spans 13 amino acids. In DNA, the CDR3 is TGTGCCAGCAGCCGTGCCCTACGGACTGAAGCTTTCTTT. It encodes CASSRALRTEAFF. Full variable domain (remainder filled in from reference TRBV7-2 and TRBJ1-1): GAGVSQSPSNKVTEKGKDVELRCDPISGHTALYWYRQSLGQGLEFLIYFQGNSAPDKSGLPSDRFSAERTGGSVSTLTIQRTQQEDSAVYLCASSRALRTEAFFGQGTRLTVV.

This clone showed up just once. This chain uses TRBV6-6 with TRBJ2-1, with 8 positions matching TRBD1. With V trimmed by 0 bases and J by 7 bases, 8 bases remained unmatched. This CDR3 is 16 amino acids long. CDR1 is MNHNY and CDR2 is SVGAGI in the germline V gene (reference sequence). In DNA, the CDR3 is TGTGCCAGCAGTTACTCGACAGGGGTACTATTAAATGAGCAGTTCTTC. Amino acid sequence: CASSYSTGVLLNEQFF.

The CDR3 reads CASSVQGSYEQYF. As DNA, the CDR3 is TGTGCCAGCAGCGTCCAGGGCTCCTACGAGCAGTACTTC. This rearrangement joins TRBV9 to TRBJ2-7; D might be TRBD1 (5 bases). The V gene's germline CDR1 is SGDLS and CDR2 YYNGEE. The V end was cut by 2 bases, the J end by 0 bases, with 6 bases between. This CDR3 comprises 13 residues. Full variable domain (remainder filled in from reference TRBV9 and TRBJ2-7): DSGVTQTPKHLITATGQRVTLRCSPRSGDLSVYWYQQSLDQGLQFLIQYYNGEERAKGNILERFSAQQFPDLHSELNLSSLELGDSALYFCASSVQGSYEQYFGPGTRLTVT.

The V and J genes are TRBV2 and TRBJ1-2; the D gene is possibly TRBD1 (6 bases). The CDR3 sequence is 16 residues long. Looked up from germline, CDR1 is SNHLY and CDR2 is FYNNEI. Trimming left V 2 bases short and J 7 bases short, with 20 bases between. The CDR3 DNA reads TGTGCCAGCAGTGAAAGCTCCGAAACAGGGAGAGGTGGCTACACCTTC. Its protein is CASSESSETGRGGYTF.

CDR3 loop: CASSYSMEGGGPEQYF. DNA of the CDR3: TGTGCCAGCAGTTACTCGATGGAGGGCGGGGGCCCCGAGCAGTACTTC. This chain links TRBV6-5 with TRBJ2-7, with D tentatively TRBD2 (7 bases). The CDR3 loop spans 16 amino acids. The germline V gene encodes CDR1 MNHEY and CDR2 SVGAGI. Deletions cut 0 bases from V and 6 bases from J, with 18 bases between.

The V and J genes are TRBV18 and TRBJ1-6; TRBD1 might be the D (5 bases). The CDR3 is 15 amino acids. Germline assignment: CDR1 KGHSH and CDR2 LQKENI. V lost 3 bases to trimming and J lost 7 bases, with 13 bases between them. The CDR3 DNA reads TGTGCCAGCTCACCCATAGACAGCCGCAATTCACCCCTCCACTTT. Its protein product is CASSPIDSRNSPLHF.

The chain employs TRBV5-1 and TRBJ2-3; TRBD2 matches at 7 bases. This CDR3 spans 16 amino acids. The V gene end was trimmed by 0 bases and the J gene end by 0 bases; junction bases not matched to a gene: 4. In germline, CDR1 is SGHRS, CDR2 YFSETQ. CDR3 in amino acids: CASSLEGRVSTDTQYF. The CDR3 coding sequence is TGCGCCAGCAGCTTGGAAGGGAGGGTGAGCACAGATACGCAGTATTTT.

This sequence joins TRBV13 and TRBJ1-1; D remains ambiguous. From germline, CDR1 is PRHDT and CDR2 FYEKMQ (reference sequence). Trimming left V 3 bases short and J 7 bases short, with 9 bases between. This CDR3 contains 12 residues. CDR3 sequence reads: CASSFGSGEAFF. The CDR3 DNA reads TGTGCCAGCAGCTTCGGGTCTGGTGAAGCTTTCTTT. The whole variable domain, filled in from reference TRBV13 and TRBJ1-1, reads AAGVIQSPRHLIKEKRETATLKCYPIPRHDTVYWYQQGPGQDPQFLISFYEKMQSDKGSIPDRFSAQQFSDYHSELNMSSLELGDSALYFCASSFGSGEAFFGQGTRLTVV.